The rows below give T cell receptor beta chains drawn from one sample of a study of OX40 agonist ivuxolimab in advanced cancers. Only in-frame clones appear in the TCRdb table, and some are missing; sequencing was by immunoSEQ multiplex PCR. The sample includes about 48,000 clones, about 90% of them seen just once. The sequences come from CD4+ or CD8+ T cells sorted from blood, collected in a trial of the OX40 agonist ivuxolimab. These receptors originate from an adult with an advanced solid tumor such as melanoma, head and neck, liver or kidney cancer. CDR3s include the opening cysteine and the closing phenylalanine or tryptophan. The order of the fields is V gene, D gene, J gene, clone size, CDR3 DNA, CDR3 protein. A D gene is named only where the DNA matches it firmly. Only some rows state a clone size, as once, few, many or a class for expanded clones.

v_gene: TRBV4-3; d_gene: .; j_gene: TRBJ2-7; abundance: .; CDR3nt: TGCGCCAGCAGCCAAGATATGGCAGCTTCCGAGCAGTACTTC; CDR3aa: CASSQDMAASEQYF
v_gene: TRBV7-8; d_gene: .; j_gene: TRBJ2-3; abundance: once; CDR3nt: TGTGCCAGCAGCTATACCGGGACGGTAGCAGATACGCAGTATTTT; CDR3aa: CASSYTGTVADTQYF
v_gene: TRBV9; d_gene: .; j_gene: TRBJ2-7; abundance: .; CDR3nt: TGTGCCAGCAACTCGGGAGCCCCTTCCTACGAGCAGTACTTC; CDR3aa: CASNSGAPSYEQYF
v_gene: TRBV13; d_gene: .; j_gene: TRBJ2-1; abundance: .; CDR3nt: TGTGCCCAAGGGGACCGAGGAAACAATGAGCAGTTCTTC; CDR3aa: CAQGDRGNNEQFF
v_gene: TRBV4-3; d_gene: TRBD2; j_gene: TRBJ2-5; abundance: .; CDR3nt: TGCGCCAGCAGCCTAGGGACTAGCGGGGGGATTCAAGAGACCCAGTACTTC; CDR3aa: CASSLGTSGGIQETQYF
v_gene: TRBV7-6; d_gene: .; j_gene: TRBJ2-7; abundance: .; CDR3nt: TGTGCCAGCAGCTTAGGAACCACAGGGATCTACGAGCAGTACTTC; CDR3aa: CASSLGTTGIYEQYF
v_gene: TRBV5-1; d_gene: .; j_gene: TRBJ2-7; abundance: .; CDR3nt: TGCGCCAGCAGCCCCGGCCTACAGGGCTCCGAGCAGTACTTC; CDR3aa: CASSPGLQGSEQYF
v_gene: TRBV6-6; d_gene: .; j_gene: TRBJ2-3; abundance: .; CDR3nt: TGTGCCAGCAGTTACTCGAACCGCCCGGATACGCAGTATTTT; CDR3aa: CASSYSNRPDTQYF
v_gene: TRBV27; d_gene: TRBD1; j_gene: TRBJ1-4; abundance: .; CDR3nt: TGTGCCAGCAGTCAAACAGGGGGGATGGCTGAAAAACTGTTTTTT; CDR3aa: CASSQTGGMAEKLFF
v_gene: TRBV6-4; d_gene: .; j_gene: TRBJ1-2; abundance: .; CDR3nt: TGTGCCAGCAGTGACGGGCAGGGTTCCTATGGCTACACCTTC; CDR3aa: CASSDGQGSYGYTF
v_gene: TRBV11-2; d_gene: .; j_gene: TRBJ1-5; abundance: once; CDR3nt: TGTGCCAGCAGCTTAGGCTCGGTGAGCAATCAGCCCCAGCATTTT; CDR3aa: CASSLGSVSNQPQHF
v_gene: TRBV9; d_gene: .; j_gene: TRBJ1-1; abundance: .; CDR3nt: TGTGCCAGCAGCGCTGGGCCTGAAGCTTTCTTT; CDR3aa: CASSAGPEAFF
v_gene: TRBV15; d_gene: .; j_gene: TRBJ1-5; abundance: .; CDR3nt: TGTGCCACCAGCAATGAGGGGGGTTATCAGCCCCAGCATTTT; CDR3aa: CATSNEGGYQPQHF
v_gene: TRBV7-2; d_gene: .; j_gene: TRBJ2-7; abundance: .; CDR3nt: TGTGCCAGCAGGCTACAGGGTTACGAGCAGTACTTC; CDR3aa: CASRLQGYEQYF
v_gene: TRBV6-5; d_gene: .; j_gene: TRBJ1-2; abundance: .; CDR3nt: TGTGCCAGCAGTTACGGGCAGTCAGGCTACACCTTC; CDR3aa: CASSYGQSGYTF
v_gene: TRBV6-6; d_gene: .; j_gene: TRBJ1-1; abundance: once; CDR3nt: TGTGCCGCCGCTGAGTGGGATCGGAACACTGAAGCTTTCTTT; CDR3aa: CAAAEWDRNTEAFF
v_gene: TRBV4-3; d_gene: TRBD1; j_gene: TRBJ2-7; abundance: once; CDR3nt: TGCGCCAGCAGCCCCGGACAGGGGGGTACCTACGAGCAGTACTTC; CDR3aa: CASSPGQGGTYEQYF
v_gene: TRBV4-1; d_gene: .; j_gene: TRBJ1-1; abundance: once; CDR3nt: TGCGCCAGCAGCCAGCAGATTTCGAACACTGAAGCTTTCTTT; CDR3aa: CASSQQISNTEAFF
v_gene: TRBV27; d_gene: .; j_gene: TRBJ1-1; abundance: .; CDR3nt: TGTGCCAGCGGGATGGACCGATACACTGAAGCTTTCTTT; CDR3aa: CASGMDRYTEAFF
v_gene: TRBV4-3; d_gene: .; j_gene: TRBJ2-7; abundance: .; CDR3nt: TGCGCCAGCAGCCAAGATCGGAGCACCTACGAGCAGTACTTC; CDR3aa: CASSQDRSTYEQYF
v_gene: TRBV9; d_gene: .; j_gene: TRBJ2-5; abundance: .; CDR3nt: TGTGCCAGCAGCGGATCACAGGGTTTTGGGACCCAGTACTTC; CDR3aa: CASSGSQGFGTQYF
v_gene: TRBV28; d_gene: TRBD1; j_gene: TRBJ2-7; abundance: .; CDR3nt: TGTGCCAGCAGTTTAAACTTCGGACAGGGGGCATACGAGCAGTACTTC; CDR3aa: CASSLNFGQGAYEQYF
v_gene: TRBV11-3; d_gene: TRBD1; j_gene: TRBJ2-7; abundance: .; CDR3nt: TGTGCCAGCAGCGTGGGACAGGGGTACGAGCAGTACTTC; CDR3aa: CASSVGQGYEQYF
v_gene: TRBV6-5; d_gene: .; j_gene: TRBJ1-4; abundance: .; CDR3nt: TGTGCCAGCAGTTACATGGGAGCAACTAATGAAAAACTGTTTTTT; CDR3aa: CASSYMGATNEKLFF
v_gene: TRBV5-4; d_gene: TRBD1; j_gene: TRBJ1-1; abundance: .; CDR3nt: TGTGCCAGCAGCCTGGTACCGGGACAGGTGACGATGAACACTGAAGCTTTCTTT; CDR3aa: CASSLVPGQVTMNTEAFF
v_gene: TRBV10-1; d_gene: TRBD1; j_gene: TRBJ2-7; abundance: .; CDR3nt: TGCGCCAGCAGTGATTCGGGACAGGTGAACGAGCAGTACTTC; CDR3aa: CASSDSGQVNEQYF
v_gene: TRBV9; d_gene: TRBD2; j_gene: TRBJ2-3; abundance: .; CDR3nt: TGTGCCAGCGGCATAAGCACCGGGACTAGCGGGGGGTCCACAGATACGCAGTATTTT; CDR3aa: CASGISTGTSGGSTDTQYF
v_gene: TRBV5-1; d_gene: TRBD2; j_gene: TRBJ2-7; abundance: .; CDR3nt: TGCGCCAGCAGCTTGTACAGCGGGGGCTACGAGCAGTACTTC; CDR3aa: CASSLYSGGYEQYF
v_gene: TRBV27; d_gene: .; j_gene: TRBJ2-1; abundance: .; CDR3nt: TGTGCCAGCAGTTTCGGGACGGAATACAATGAGCAGTTCTTC; CDR3aa: CASSFGTEYNEQFF
v_gene: TRBV9; d_gene: .; j_gene: TRBJ2-7; abundance: .; CDR3nt: TGTGCCAGCAGCGGGGGGGACGAGCAGTACTTC; CDR3aa: CASSGGDEQYF
v_gene: TRBV20-1; d_gene: .; j_gene: TRBJ2-1; abundance: .; CDR3nt: TGCAGTGCTAGACACTACAATGAGCAGTTCTTC; CDR3aa: CSARHYNEQFF
v_gene: TRBV19; d_gene: .; j_gene: TRBJ2-3; abundance: .; CDR3nt: TGTGCCAGTAGTCCCCTGGGGGGTGAGACAGATACGCAGTATTTT; CDR3aa: CASSPLGGETDTQYF
v_gene: TRBV6-7; d_gene: .; j_gene: TRBJ1-2; abundance: few; CDR3nt: TGTGCCAGCAGAGGACCCCGGAGAGGTAACTATGGCTACACCTTC; CDR3aa: CASRGPRRGNYGYTF
v_gene: TRBV18; d_gene: .; j_gene: TRBJ1-5; abundance: .; CDR3nt: TGTGCCAGCTCACCCCCCCGGGATAGCAATCAGCCCCAGCATTTT; CDR3aa: CASSPPRDSNQPQHF
v_gene: TRBV29-1; d_gene: .; j_gene: TRBJ2-1; abundance: .; CDR3nt: TGCAGTTGGGGTGAGCAGTTCTTC; CDR3aa: CSWGEQFF
v_gene: TRBV9; d_gene: .; j_gene: TRBJ2-3; abundance: .; CDR3nt: TGTGCCAGCACCGAGGGGGGCCAATTCACAGATACGCAGTATTTT; CDR3aa: CASTEGGQFTDTQYF
v_gene: TRBV7-9; d_gene: TRBD1; j_gene: TRBJ1-4; abundance: once; CDR3nt: TGTGCCAGCAGCCCAGGCACCACAGGGGGCGAAGTTAGTAAACTGTTTTTT; CDR3aa: CASSPGTTGGEVSKLFF
v_gene: TRBV6-6; d_gene: .; j_gene: TRBJ1-5; abundance: .; CDR3nt: TGTGCCAGCAAGGACCACGGGACAAATCAGCCCCAGCATTTT; CDR3aa: CASKDHGTNQPQHF
v_gene: TRBV11-3; d_gene: TRBD1; j_gene: TRBJ1-1; abundance: .; CDR3nt: TGTGCCAGCAGCGACGGGACAGCGAACACTGAAGCTTTCTTT; CDR3aa: CASSDGTANTEAFF
v_gene: TRBV7-2; d_gene: .; j_gene: TRBJ2-7; abundance: .; CDR3nt: TGTGCCAGCAGCTTAGACAACTACGAGCAGTACTTC; CDR3aa: CASSLDNYEQYF
v_gene: TRBV29-1; d_gene: .; j_gene: TRBJ2-7; abundance: .; CDR3nt: TGCAGCGTTCCGGGTGGCGGCTCCAGGGAGCAGTACTTC; CDR3aa: CSVPGGGSREQYF
v_gene: TRBV19; d_gene: TRBD1; j_gene: TRBJ2-7; abundance: .; CDR3nt: TGTGCCACCAAACCGGGACAGGGTGCGCACGAGCAGTACTTC; CDR3aa: CATKPGQGAHEQYF
v_gene: TRBV5-4; d_gene: .; j_gene: TRBJ2-5; abundance: once; CDR3nt: TGTGCCAGCAGCTTGGATTCCGAGACCCAGTACTTC; CDR3aa: CASSLDSETQYF
v_gene: TRBV7-9; d_gene: .; j_gene: TRBJ2-7; abundance: few; CDR3nt: TGTGCCAGCAGCCCTAGGACAGTTTACGAGCAGTACTTC; CDR3aa: CASSPRTVYEQYF
v_gene: TRBV30; d_gene: .; j_gene: TRBJ1-2; abundance: .; CDR3nt: TGTGCCTGGAATGGAATAAAGGGCTACACCTTC; CDR3aa: CAWNGIKGYTF
v_gene: TRBV6-5; d_gene: TRBD1; j_gene: TRBJ1-2; abundance: .; CDR3nt: TGTGCCAGCAGTTACTTAGGGGGCAACAGCTACACCTTC; CDR3aa: CASSYLGGNSYTF
v_gene: TRBV5-1; d_gene: TRBD1; j_gene: TRBJ1-2; abundance: .; CDR3nt: TGCGCCAGCAGGAGCGGGACAGGGTTTAACTATGGCTACACCTTC; CDR3aa: CASRSGTGFNYGYTF
v_gene: TRBV6-5; d_gene: .; j_gene: TRBJ2-3; abundance: .; CDR3nt: TGTGCCAGCAGCCGGCGGGAGACAGGGCAGTATTTT; CDR3aa: CASSRRETGQYF
v_gene: TRBV5-4; d_gene: .; j_gene: TRBJ1-1; abundance: .; CDR3nt: TGTGCCAGCAGCTTGGGTGACACTGAAGCTTTCTTT; CDR3aa: CASSLGDTEAFF
v_gene: TRBV7-6; d_gene: .; j_gene: TRBJ2-3; abundance: .; CDR3nt: TGTGCCAGCAGCTTAGTGGGGCAGCAACCACAGGATACGCAGTATTTT; CDR3aa: CASSLVGQQPQDTQYF
v_gene: TRBV27; d_gene: .; j_gene: TRBJ2-7; abundance: .; CDR3nt: TGTGCCAGCAGTCACGGACGGTACGAGCAGTACTTC; CDR3aa: CASSHGRYEQYF
v_gene: TRBV10-1; d_gene: .; j_gene: TRBJ2-1; abundance: .; CDR3nt: TGCGCCAGCAGTGAAAGGGGACGCAATGAGCAGTTCTTC; CDR3aa: CASSERGRNEQFF
v_gene: TRBV4-3; d_gene: .; j_gene: TRBJ2-1; abundance: once; CDR3nt: TGCGCCAGCAGCCAAATTTCATACAGGAGACCCTACAATGAGCAGTTCTTC; CDR3aa: CASSQISYRRPYNEQFF